Listed below are T cell receptor beta chains from one sample, sequenced in a study of T cell changes during pregnancy in multiple sclerosis. This table comes from immunoSEQ multiplex PCR, and its TCRdb copy is limited to in-frame clones, with some not included. This table has around 19,000 clones, around 87% appearing once. This material consisted of CD8+ T cells from peripheral blood mononuclear cells, taken in the third trimester of pregnancy. All receptors derive from a female donor in good health, enrolled as a control in a pregnancy study. CDR3s include the opening cysteine and the closing phenylalanine or tryptophan. Fields, in order: V gene, D gene, J gene, clone size, CDR3 protein, CDR3 DNA. A D gene is named only where the DNA matches it firmly. Not every row has a clone size; where given, it reads once, few, many or a size class.

TRBV7-3	TRBD1	TRBJ2-3	.	CASSGDHRGDTQYF	TGTGCCAGCAGCGGGGACCACAGGGGAGATACGCAGTATTTT
TRBV5-1	.	TRBJ1-1	.	CASSSGEGVNTEAFF	TGCGCCAGCAGCAGTGGGGAGGGCGTGAACACTGAAGCTTTCTTT
TRBV7-6	.	TRBJ1-2	.	CASSLDGSYGYTF	TGTGCCAGCAGTCTAGACGGCAGCTATGGCTACACCTTC
TRBV27	.	TRBJ2-3	.	CASSPYRGTDTQYF	TGTGCCAGCAGTCCCTACAGGGGCACAGATACGCAGTATTTT
TRBV14	TRBD2	TRBJ2-1	.	CASSQERAGRGNEQFF	TGTGCCAGCAGCCAAGAAAGAGCGGGGAGGGGCAATGAGCAGTTCTTC
TRBV27	TRBD1	TRBJ1-1	.	CASSFTGGNTEAFF	TGTGCCAGCAGTTTTACAGGGGGGAACACTGAAGCTTTCTTT
TRBV7-6	.	TRBJ1-1	.	CASSLAEYTEAFF	TGTGCCAGCAGCTTAGCGGAGTACACTGAAGCTTTCTTT
TRBV7-3	TRBD2	TRBJ2-1	.	CASSPWGGSLNEQFF	TGTGCCAGCAGCCCTTGGGGCGGGAGTTTGAATGAGCAGTTCTTC
TRBV27	.	TRBJ2-1	once	CASSPYGLAYNEQFF	TGTGCCAGCAGCCCGTATGGGCTTGCCTACAATGAGCAGTTCTTC
TRBV5-1	TRBD1	TRBJ2-7	.	CASSWGQNYEQYF	TGCGCCAGCAGCTGGGGACAGAACTACGAGCAGTACTTC
TRBV28	.	TRBJ2-2	once	CASSLKGWTGELFF	TGTGCCAGCAGTTTAAAGGGGTGGACCGGGGAGCTGTTTTTT
TRBV6-1	.	TRBJ1-1	.	CASSGRGKAFF	TGTGCCAGCAGTGGGCGGGGGAAAGCTTTCTTT
TRBV4-1	TRBD1	TRBJ1-2	few	CASSQVGETGKGGYTF	TGCGCCAGCAGCCAAGTCGGAGAGACAGGGAAGGGTGGCTACACCTTC
TRBV5-1	.	TRBJ2-7	.	CASSLYYSQEGEQYF	TGCGCCAGCAGCTTGTATTACTCCCAGGAGGGCGAGCAGTACTTC
TRBV28	.	TRBJ1-3	.	CASSFQSGNTIYF	TGTGCCAGCAGTTTTCAATCCGGAAACACCATATATTTT
TRBV28	.	TRBJ1-5	.	CASSPWTAHQPQHF	TGTGCCAGCAGTCCCTGGACAGCCCATCAGCCCCAGCATTTT
TRBV7-3	TRBD2	TRBJ2-1	.	CASSPLAGMGNEQFF	TGTGCCAGCAGCCCCTTAGCGGGTATGGGGAATGAGCAGTTCTTC
TRBV11-2	TRBD2	TRBJ2-5	.	CASSSGTSGTQYF	TGTGCCAGCAGCTCTGGGACTAGCGGCACCCAGTACTTC
TRBV7-9	TRBD1	TRBJ2-5	.	CASMDRDRGHETQYF	TGTGCCTCGATGGACAGGGACAGGGGGCACGAGACCCAGTACTTC
TRBV29-1	.	TRBJ1-3	few	CSVESGRMDTIYF	TGCAGCGTTGAGTCGGGGAGGATGGACACCATATATTTT
TRBV6-4	TRBD2	TRBJ2-3	.	CASSDGGGSTDTQYF	TGTGCCAGCAGTGATGGCGGGGGAAGCACAGATACGCAGTATTTT
TRBV7-9	.	TRBJ1-6	.	CASSSSSSYNSPLHF	TGTGCCAGCAGCTCGTCTAGCTCCTATAATTCACCCCTCCACTTT
TRBV10-3	.	TRBJ1-2	.	CAISGQHEANYGYTF	TGTGCCATCAGTGGACAGCACGAAGCTAACTATGGCTACACCTTC
TRBV28	TRBD1	TRBJ2-7	few	CASSQYRTGGSYEQYF	TGTGCCAGCAGCCAATACCGGACAGGGGGCTCCTACGAGCAGTACTTC
TRBV5-1	.	TRBJ2-1	.	CASSLLTGNNEQFF	TGCGCCAGCAGCTTGTTAACCGGGAACAATGAGCAGTTCTTC
TRBV7-9	.	TRBJ1-5	.	CASSDGRYGNQPQHF	TGTGCCAGCAGCGACGGGAGGTATGGCAATCAGCCCCAGCATTTT
TRBV15	TRBD2	TRBJ2-7	.	CATSSSILAGEEEQYF	TGTGCCACCAGCAGTAGTATTTTAGCGGGAGAGGAAGAGCAGTACTTC
TRBV6-5	.	TRBJ2-7	.	CASSLASGDYEQYF	TGTGCCAGCAGTTTAGCCAGCGGAGATTACGAGCAGTACTTC
TRBV6-4	.	TRBJ2-5	.	CASSEDSQETQYF	TGTGCCAGCAGCGAGGACAGCCAAGAGACCCAGTACTTC
TRBV19	TRBD2	TRBJ2-1	.	CASSIENGLVGNEQFF	TGTGCCAGTAGTATAGAAAACGGACTAGTCGGAAATGAGCAGTTCTTC
TRBV9	TRBD1	TRBJ2-7	.	CASSPRGTGSYEQYF	TGTGCCAGCAGCCCTAGAGGGACAGGGAGCTACGAGCAGTACTTC
TRBV4-1	TRBD1	TRBJ2-1	few	CASSPGTAYNEQFF	TGCGCCAGCAGCCCGGGGACAGCCTACAATGAGCAGTTCTTC
TRBV28	TRBD2	TRBJ2-3	.	CASRIKREISDTQYF	TGTGCCAGCAGGATTAAGCGGGAGATATCAGATACGCAGTATTTT
TRBV2	TRBD1	TRBJ1-5	once	CASRGTGNGGNQPQHF	TGTGCCAGCAGGGGGACAGGGAACGGGGGCAATCAGCCCCAGCATTTT
TRBV4-3	TRBD1	TRBJ2-5	.	CASSQGTGQRETQYF	TGCGCCAGCAGCCAAGGGACAGGGCAGCGGGAGACCCAGTACTTC
TRBV7-8	TRBD1	TRBJ1-4	.	CASSSPLGQLNEKLFF	TGTGCCAGCAGCTCTCCCTTGGGACAGCTTAATGAAAAACTGTTTTTT
TRBV4-2	TRBD2	TRBJ2-7	.	CASSQERGGLTSSYEQYF	TGTGCCAGCAGCCAAGAACGGGGGGGGCTAACGAGCTCCTACGAGCAGTACTTC
TRBV2	.	TRBJ2-2	.	CASTAWTPSPNTGELFF	TGTGCCAGCACCGCATGGACACCTAGTCCGAACACCGGGGAGCTGTTTTTT
TRBV7-8	.	TRBJ1-1	.	CASSLAGGRTEAFF	TGTGCCAGCAGCTTAGCGGGCGGGAGGACTGAAGCTTTCTTT
TRBV27	.	TRBJ2-3	.	CASSLDGGDTQYF	TGTGCCAGCAGTTTGGACGGGGGAGATACGCAGTATTTT
TRBV21-1	.	TRBJ2-1	.	CASSKVFRGGGDTSYNEQFF	TGTGCCAGCAGCAAAGTTTTTCGGGGGGGAGGGGACACGTCCTACAATGAGCAGTTCTTC
TRBV30	.	TRBJ1-3	.	CAGSRVMAGNTIYF	TGTGCCGGATCCCGGGTAATGGCCGGAAACACCATATATTTT